This entry lists 20 T cell receptor beta chains sequenced from one sample in a study of shared T cell receptors in the human thymus (dated by TCRdb to about 2021). Library prep was done by the immunoSEQ multiplex PCR assay. TCRdb carries this immuneACCESS record with in-frame sequences only. Its versions omit some clonotypes, under half of them owing to an unresolved V gene in the studies checked, with the rest unexplained. Within this sample are about 380,000 clones, with 95% of them counted one time only. Of the sample, roughly 0.02% falls within the top ten clones. The sequenced material came from thymocytes. The receptor set was obtained from a human donor.

V gene TRBV19 combines with J gene TRBJ1-1; D remains ambiguous. V was clipped by 4 bases and J by 2 bases, with 5 bases between them. This CDR3 has 12 amino acids. CDR1 and CDR2 (germline): LNHDA, SQIVND (reference sequence). This CDR3 reads CASSRINTEAFF. CDR3 DNA: TGTGCCAGTAGTAGGATTAACACTGAAGCTTTCTTT. The complete variable domain, with remaining parts taken from reference TRBV19 and TRBJ1-1, reads DGGITQSPKYLFRKEGQNVTLSCEQNLNHDAMYWYRQDPGQGLRLIYYSQIVNDFQKGDIAEGYSVSREKKESFPLTVTSAQKNPTAFYLCASSRINTEAFFGQGTRLTVV.

In its sample, this clone was seen once. The chain links TRBV28 to TRBJ2-2; TRBD1 matches 8 bases. The CDR3 sequence is 17 residues long. V shed 6 bases and J 3 bases; nucleotides not matched to a gene: 12. Germline assignment: CDR1 MDHEN and CDR2 SYDVKM. The CDR3 spells CASRGPGQGSYTGELFF. CDR3 bases: TGTGCCAGCAGGGGGCCTGGACAGGGATCTTACACCGGGGAGCTGTTTTTT.

The chain employs TRBV4-1 and TRBJ1-2; 8 nucleotides agree with TRBD1. Losses at the gene ends were 3 bases for V and 7 bases for J; bases not matched to a gene: 13. CDR3 length: 16 residues. Germline V gene lookup returns CDR1 MGHRA and CDR2 YSYEKL. CDR3 in amino acids: CASSQDTDRGGIGYTF. For the CDR3, the DNA is TGCGCCAGCAGCCAGGACACCGACAGGGGAGGAATTGGCTACACCTTC.

V is TRBV7-6 and J is TRBJ2-1, with D perhaps matching TRBD1 or TRBD2 (5 bases each). Germline loops: CDR1 SGHVS, CDR2 FNYEAQ. The ends were cut back, 4 bases at V and 5 bases at J, with 12 bases in the middle. This CDR3 spans 14 amino acids. The CDR3: CASSSGTPNNEQFF. The CDR3, as DNA: TGTGCCAGCAGCTCCGGGACGCCTAACAATGAGCAGTTCTTC. Complete variable domain (other parts from reference TRBV7-6 and TRBJ2-1): GAGVSQSPRYKVTKRGQDVALRCDPISGHVSLYWYRQALGQGPEFLTYFNYEAQQDKSGLPNDRFSAERPEGSISTLTIQRTEQRDSAMYRCASSSGTPNNEQFFGPGTRLTVL.

V is TRBV6-6 and J is TRBJ1-1; 7 bases match TRBD1. V lost 6 bases, J lost 0 bases, and 10 bases stayed unmatched. Germline lookup yields CDR1 MNHNY and CDR2 SVGAGI (reference sequence). The CDR3 length is 16 residues. CDR3: CASSSPKQGMNTEAFF. The CDR3 region has the DNA TGTGCCAGCAGCTCCCCAAAACAGGGGATGAACACTGAAGCTTTCTTT.

The genes are TRBV19 and TRBJ2-3; tentative D call: TRBD1 (5 bases). CDR1 LNHDA and CDR2 SQIVND come from the germline V gene (reference sequence). V shed 4 bases and J shed 2 bases, with 25 bases lying between them. The CDR3 is 19 amino acids. The CDR3 here is CASSTEGQGKRRTTDTQYF. DNA of the CDR3: TGTGCCAGTAGTACCGAAGGGCAGGGAAAGCGAAGAACCACAGATACGCAGTATTTT. Variable domain in full (rest from reference TRBV19 and TRBJ2-3): DGGITQSPKYLFRKEGQNVTLSCEQNLNHDAMYWYRQDPGQGLRLIYYSQIVNDFQKGDIAEGYSVSREKKESFPLTVTSAQKNPTAFYLCASSTEGQGKRRTTDTQYFGPGTRLTVL.

The chain joins TRBV11-2 to TRBJ2-7; D is uncertain. V lost 0 bases and J lost 6, with 12 bases in between. Germline V gene sequence: CDR1 SGHAT, CDR2 FQNNGV. The CDR3 extends over 14 amino acids. CDR3 DNA sequence: TGTGCCAGCAGCTTAGATAGGGTCGGGTGCGAGCAGTACTTC. Its translation: CASSLDRVGCEQYF.

The rearrangement links TRBV6-1 to TRBJ1-5; 7 nucleotides match TRBD1. Per germline, CDR1 MNHNS and CDR2 SASEGT. J lost 2 bases, V lost 6 bases, and 7 bases had no gene match. CDR3 length equals 15 residues. The CDR3 DNA reads TGTGCCAGCAGAGACAGGGAGGTAGGCAATCAGCCCCAGCATTTT. Amino acid sequence: CASRDREVGNQPQHF.

The J gene is TRBJ1-4, the V gene TRBV25-1; D is uncertain. Germline V gene lookup returns CDR1 MGHDK and CDR2 SYGVNS. V was cut by 3 bases and J by 4 bases, with 15 bases left in between. The CDR3 spans 16 residues. CDR3 loop: CASSDTPHPYNEKLFF. CDR3 nucleotides: TGTGCCAGCAGTGACACACCCCACCCCTATAATGAAAAACTGTTTTTT.

The chain uses TRBV15 and TRBJ1-1; D ambiguous. Germline CDR1 LNHNV, CDR2 YYDKDF (reference sequence). V was clipped by 2 bases and J by 4 bases, with 17 bases between them. This CDR3 has 16 amino acids. CDR3 bases: TGTGCCACCAGCAGATCGGACGGCTTCGGCGGCACTGAAGCTTTCTTT. It translates to CATSRSDGFGGTEAFF.

The chain has TRBV9 and TRBJ1-3, with D unclear. V was clipped by 0 bases and J by 2 bases, with 3 bases between them. CDR3 length: 13 amino acids. Germline V gene data show CDR1 as SGDLS and CDR2 as YYNGEE. The CDR3 loop reads CASSVAPGNTIYF. The CDR3 nucleotides read TGTGCCAGCAGCGTAGCCCCTGGAAACACCATATATTTT.

This chain joins TRBV5-4 and TRBJ2-5; D perhaps matches TRBD1 (5 bases). Per germline, CDR1 SGHNT and CDR2 YYREEE (reference sequence). Trimming took off 3 bases at V and 4 bases at J, with 19 bases between the two ends. CDR3 length: 16 amino acids. CDR3 nucleotides: TGTGCCAGCAGCTCGGGCGATGCCAGGGCCGTAGAGACCCAGTACTTC. Translating gives CASSSGDARAVETQYF. Full variable domain (remainder filled in from reference TRBV5-4 and TRBJ2-5): ETGVTQSPTHLIKTRGQQVTLRCSSQSGHNTVSWYQQALGQGPQFIFQYYREEENGRGNFPPRFSGLQFPNYSSELNVNALELDDSALYLCASSSGDARAVETQYFGPGTRLLVL.

The rearrangement uses TRBV7-3 and TRBJ2-1; 7 nucleotides agree with TRBD2. J gave up 5 bases and V 2 bases, and 6 bases lay outside the gene matches. Germline assignment: CDR1 SGHTA and CDR2 FQGTGA. This CDR3 contains 15 residues. CDR3 bases: TGTGCCAGCAGCTTATTTGCGGGAGACCACAATGAGCAGTTCTTC. Translating it yields CASSLFAGDHNEQFF. Together with reference TRBV7-3 and TRBJ2-1, the CDR3 gives the full variable domain: GAGVSQTPSNKVTEKGKYVELRCDPISGHTALYWYRQSLGQGPEFLIYFQGTGAADDSGLPNDRFFAVRPEGSVSTLKIQRTERGDSAVYLCASSLFAGDHNEQFFGPGTRLTVL.

This sequence joins TRBV19 and TRBJ2-7; tentative D call: TRBD1 (5 bases). Trimming pared 6 bases from V and 2 bases from J, leaving 17 bases between. Germline CDR1 LNHDA, CDR2 SQIVND (reference sequence). There are 15 residues in the CDR3. The CDR3 region has the DNA TGTGCCAGTAGGGCGACAGATACGAGCACCTACGAGCAGTACTTC. This sequence encodes CASRATDTSTYEQYF.

This sequence joins TRBV28 and TRBJ2-1; 12 bases map to TRBD2. V was clipped by 4 bases and J by 0 bases; unmatched bases: 7. The CDR3 covers 18 residues. Germline assignment: CDR1 MDHEN and CDR2 SYDVKM. In nucleotides, the CDR3 is TGTGCCAGCAGTTATCCGGGACTAGCGGGTAGCTCCTACAATGAGCAGTTCTTC. Amino acid sequence: CASSYPGLAGSSYNEQFF.

This CDR3 is CASHRDPNHNEQFF. In DNA, the CDR3 is TGTGCCAGCCACCGGGACCCCAATCACAATGAGCAGTTCTTC. This sequence joins TRBV2 and TRBJ2-1, with D perhaps matching TRBD1 or TRBD2 (5 bases each). The CDR3 consists of 14 residues. The germline CDR1 and CDR2 sequences are SNHLY and FYNNEI. V lost 8 bases and J 5 bases, leaving 16 bases between the germline ends.

The chain employs TRBV10-3 and TRBJ2-1; 8 bases match TRBD2. The CDR3 runs to 16 residues. Germline V gene lookup returns CDR1 ENHRY and CDR2 SYGVKD. Trimming took 10 bases from V and 5 from J; bases not matched to a gene: 16. The CDR3 reads CATNFDPGGPHNEQFF. CDR3 DNA: TGTGCCACAAACTTCGATCCGGGAGGGCCTCACAATGAGCAGTTCTTC.

As DNA, the CDR3 is TGTGCCAGCAGCTGGGAGGAGCCAGCGGGACCCGCCTACGAGCAGTACTTC. This encodes CASSWEEPAGPAYEQYF. The V call is TRBV5-5, the J call TRBJ2-7; 7 nucleotides agree with TRBD2. After removal of 3 bases from V and 2 bases from J, the junction contained 14 bases not matched to a gene. The CDR3 totals 17 residues. Germline V gene data show CDR1 as SGHKS and CDR2 as YYEKEE (reference sequence).

The chain uses TRBV6-1 and TRBJ1-4; D remains ambiguous. Per the germline V gene, CDR1 is MNHNS and CDR2 is SASEGT. This CDR3 region has 15 residues. With 3 bases removed from V and 8 bases from J, the gap between germline ends came to 16 bases. The CDR3 DNA reads as TGTGCCAGCAGTGAGTCCCGGGCAGCGAGGGAAAAACTGTTTTTT. Translation: CASSESRAAREKLFF.

As DNA, the CDR3 is TGCAGTGGAGGACGCTCAGATGGGCAGTACTTC. It specifies CSGGRSDGQYF. The chain joins TRBV20-1 to TRBJ2-7; D gene uncertain. The CDR3 is 11 amino acids. The V end lost 7 bases, the J end lost 9 bases, and 16 bases lay between the germline ends. The V gene's germline CDR1 is DFQATT and CDR2 SNEGSKA (reference sequence).